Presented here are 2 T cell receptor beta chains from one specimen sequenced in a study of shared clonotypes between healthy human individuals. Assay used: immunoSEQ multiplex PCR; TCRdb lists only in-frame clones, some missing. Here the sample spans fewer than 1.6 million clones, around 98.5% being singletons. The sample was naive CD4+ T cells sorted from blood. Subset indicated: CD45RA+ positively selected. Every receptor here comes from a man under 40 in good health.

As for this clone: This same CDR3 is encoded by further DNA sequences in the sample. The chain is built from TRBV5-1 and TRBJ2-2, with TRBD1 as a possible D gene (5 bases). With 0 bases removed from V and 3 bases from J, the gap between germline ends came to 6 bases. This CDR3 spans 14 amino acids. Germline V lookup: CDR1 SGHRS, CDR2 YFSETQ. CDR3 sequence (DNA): TGCGCCAGCAGCTTGGAGGGGTACACCGGGGAGCTGTTTTTT. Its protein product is CASSLEGYTGELFF.

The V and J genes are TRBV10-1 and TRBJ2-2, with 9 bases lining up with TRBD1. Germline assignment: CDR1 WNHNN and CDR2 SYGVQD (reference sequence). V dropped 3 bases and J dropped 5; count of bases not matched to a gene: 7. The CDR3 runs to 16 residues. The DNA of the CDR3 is TGCGCCAGCAGTGACCCGGGACAGGGTAGAACCGGGGAGCTGTTTTTT. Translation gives CASSDPGQGRTGELFF.